The rows below give T cell receptor beta chains drawn from one sample of a study of blood T cell repertoires in COVID-19. TCRdb keeps only in-frame clones here, not all; method: immunoSEQ multiplex PCR. The sample has about 260,000 clones, roughly 86% seen once. The specimen sequenced was peripheral blood. The receptors originated from a woman aged 45-59 years with acute or convalescent COVID-19. Each CDR3 is given with its conserved first and last residue. Fields, in order: V gene, J gene, clone size, D gene, CDR3 DNA, CDR3 protein. The D gene is left open where the match is weak. Clone size is stated in some rows and not others, as once, few, many or a class when expanded.

v_call: TRBV5-1; j_call: TRBJ2-2; clone_size: .; d_call: .; cdr3_nt: TGCGCCAGCCTCGACAGGACGAACACCGGGGAGCTGTTTTTT; cdr3_aa: CASLDRTNTGELFF
v_call: TRBV4-1; j_call: TRBJ2-1; clone_size: .; d_call: TRBD2; cdr3_nt: TGCGCCAGCAGCCTTTATATAGCGGGATCTTACTACAATGAGCAGTTCTTC; cdr3_aa: CASSLYIAGSYYNEQFF
v_call: TRBV5-3; j_call: TRBJ1-4; clone_size: .; d_call: .; cdr3_nt: TGTGCCAGAAGCTCACAGCCTGGCAGGGGAGAGGAAAAACTGTTTTTT; cdr3_aa: CARSSQPGRGEEKLFF
v_call: TRBV6-1; j_call: TRBJ1-6; clone_size: once; d_call: .; cdr3_nt: TGTGCCAGCAGTGAAACCCAGGGTTATAATTCACCCCTCCACTTT; cdr3_aa: CASSETQGYNSPLHF
v_call: TRBV7-9; j_call: TRBJ1-1; clone_size: .; d_call: .; cdr3_nt: TGTGCCAGCAGCTTAGCGGGAGTGAACACTGAAGCTTTCTTT; cdr3_aa: CASSLAGVNTEAFF
v_call: TRBV29-1; j_call: TRBJ2-7; clone_size: once; d_call: TRBD1; cdr3_nt: TGCAGCGCACGGAGACAAGGGACAGGGTCGGGCGAGCAGTACTTC; cdr3_aa: CSARRQGTGSGEQYF
v_call: TRBV18; j_call: TRBJ2-1; clone_size: .; d_call: TRBD1; cdr3_nt: TGTGCCAGCACCAGACAGGGATCCTACAATGAGCAGTTCTTC; cdr3_aa: CASTRQGSYNEQFF
v_call: TRBV5-4; j_call: TRBJ1-6; clone_size: .; d_call: TRBD1; cdr3_nt: TGTGCCAGCAGGAGACAGGGAACCAATTCACCCCTCCACTTT; cdr3_aa: CASRRQGTNSPLHF
v_call: TRBV9; j_call: TRBJ1-4; clone_size: .; d_call: .; cdr3_nt: TGTGCCAGCAGCGTAGGTACCAGGGAAAAAGAAAAACTGTTTTTT; cdr3_aa: CASSVGTREKEKLFF
v_call: TRBV27; j_call: TRBJ2-1; clone_size: .; d_call: .; cdr3_nt: TGTGCCAGCACCAAAAAGGGGGACTACAATGAGCAGTTCTTC; cdr3_aa: CASTKKGDYNEQFF
v_call: TRBV5-4; j_call: TRBJ2-7; clone_size: .; d_call: .; cdr3_nt: TGTGCCAGCAGCCCGGGACAAAACACCTACGAGCAGTACTTC; cdr3_aa: CASSPGQNTYEQYF
v_call: TRBV19; j_call: TRBJ2-7; clone_size: .; d_call: .; cdr3_nt: TGTGCCAGCAACCGACAGGACTCCTACGAGCAGTACTTC; cdr3_aa: CASNRQDSYEQYF
v_call: TRBV28; j_call: TRBJ2-1; clone_size: .; d_call: TRBD2; cdr3_nt: TGTGCCAGCAGTCTGATAGCGGGAGGGCCTCCACTCTTC; cdr3_aa: CASSLIAGGPPLF
v_call: TRBV4-2; j_call: TRBJ2-5; clone_size: .; d_call: TRBD2; cdr3_nt: TGTGCCAGCAGCCCCCGGACTAGCGGGAGTTGGGAGACCCAGTACTTC; cdr3_aa: CASSPRTSGSWETQYF
v_call: TRBV7-2; j_call: TRBJ2-5; clone_size: .; d_call: .; cdr3_nt: TGTGCCAGCAGCTTAGTTCCTGGGCTGGGCCCCCAAGAGACCCAGTACTTC; cdr3_aa: CASSLVPGLGPQETQYF
v_call: TRBV28; j_call: TRBJ1-1; clone_size: few; d_call: .; cdr3_nt: TGTGCCAGCAGGGGGACGGCAGGGGCCGCTGAAGCTTTCTTT; cdr3_aa: CASRGTAGAAEAFF
v_call: TRBV11-3; j_call: TRBJ1-1; clone_size: .; d_call: .; cdr3_nt: TGTGCCAGCAGCCCGGGAAGGAACACTGAAGCTTTCTTT; cdr3_aa: CASSPGRNTEAFF
v_call: TRBV19; j_call: TRBJ1-1; clone_size: .; d_call: TRBD1; cdr3_nt: TGTGCCAGTAGTAGAGGACAGGGTCTTTCTGAAGCTTTCTTT; cdr3_aa: CASSRGQGLSEAFF
v_call: TRBV7-2; j_call: TRBJ1-2; clone_size: .; d_call: .; cdr3_nt: TGTGCCAGCAGCTCGGACAGACGCTATGGCTACACCTTC; cdr3_aa: CASSSDRRYGYTF
v_call: TRBV4-2; j_call: TRBJ2-7; clone_size: .; d_call: TRBD2; cdr3_nt: TGTGCCAGCAGCCAAGATTCACTAGCGCACCGCTACGAGCAGTACTTC; cdr3_aa: CASSQDSLAHRYEQYF
v_call: TRBV6-5; j_call: TRBJ2-4; clone_size: .; d_call: .; cdr3_nt: TGTGCCAGCAGTTATGGTAGGGGCAAAAACATTCAGTACTTC; cdr3_aa: CASSYGRGKNIQYF
v_call: TRBV7-8; j_call: TRBJ1-1; clone_size: .; d_call: TRBD1; cdr3_nt: TGTGCCAGCAGCGCCCGCGGGACAGGGAACACTGAAGCTTTCTTT; cdr3_aa: CASSARGTGNTEAFF
v_call: TRBV7-3; j_call: TRBJ2-1; clone_size: .; d_call: .; cdr3_nt: TGTGCCAGCAGCCTCGGACACGACAATGAGCAGTTCTTC; cdr3_aa: CASSLGHDNEQFF
v_call: TRBV9; j_call: TRBJ1-5; clone_size: .; d_call: TRBD1; cdr3_nt: TGTGCCAGCAGCAAGACAGGGGTGGATCAGCCCCAGCATTTT; cdr3_aa: CASSKTGVDQPQHF
v_call: TRBV19; j_call: TRBJ2-3; clone_size: once; d_call: TRBD1; cdr3_nt: TGTGCCAGTAGCGACAGGGCCGCAGATACGCAGTATTTT; cdr3_aa: CASSDRAADTQYF
v_call: TRBV30; j_call: TRBJ2-1; clone_size: .; d_call: TRBD2; cdr3_nt: TGTGCCTCACCGGGACTAGCGAACAATGAGCAGTTCTTC; cdr3_aa: CASPGLANNEQFF
v_call: TRBV19; j_call: TRBJ1-5; clone_size: few; d_call: .; cdr3_nt: TGTGCCAGTAGTACCTTGACAGGCATCTACAATCAGCCCCAGCATTTT; cdr3_aa: CASSTLTGIYNQPQHF
v_call: TRBV4-3; j_call: TRBJ2-7; clone_size: .; d_call: TRBD2; cdr3_nt: TGCGCCAGCAGCCAACTAGCGGGACTGCTCTACGAGCAGTACTTC; cdr3_aa: CASSQLAGLLYEQYF
v_call: TRBV19; j_call: TRBJ1-4; clone_size: .; d_call: .; cdr3_nt: TGTGCCAGTAGTATCGGCAGCGCAACTAATGAAAAACTGTTTTTT; cdr3_aa: CASSIGSATNEKLFF
v_call: TRBV12-5; j_call: TRBJ1-3; clone_size: .; d_call: TRBD1; cdr3_nt: TGTGCTAGTGGTTTGGTACTTGGACAGGAGCTGAACACCATATATTTT; cdr3_aa: CASGLVLGQELNTIYF
v_call: TRBV19; j_call: TRBJ2-7; clone_size: .; d_call: TRBD1; cdr3_nt: TGTGCCAGTAGTATGGGACAGGCAATCTACGAGCAGTACTTC; cdr3_aa: CASSMGQAIYEQYF
v_call: TRBV5-1; j_call: TRBJ2-1; clone_size: once; d_call: TRBD2; cdr3_nt: TGCGCCAGCAGCTTGGTAGCGGGGGTCTACAATGAGCAGTTCTTC; cdr3_aa: CASSLVAGVYNEQFF
v_call: TRBV7-2; j_call: TRBJ2-1; clone_size: .; d_call: TRBD1; cdr3_nt: TGTGCCAGCAGCCGCCCCCCGGGACAGTCGCAGTTCTTC; cdr3_aa: CASSRPPGQSQFF
v_call: TRBV25-1; j_call: TRBJ1-6; clone_size: .; d_call: .; cdr3_nt: TGTGCCAGCAGTGAAGGGCATTCACCCCTCCACTTT; cdr3_aa: CASSEGHSPLHF
v_call: TRBV27; j_call: TRBJ1-5; clone_size: .; d_call: .; cdr3_nt: TGTGCCAGCAGTCCTGCCGCGGACTCCCTTGACCCCCAGCATTTT; cdr3_aa: CASSPAADSLDPQHF
v_call: TRBV19; j_call: TRBJ2-1; clone_size: .; d_call: TRBD2; cdr3_nt: TGTGCCAGTAGTATTTGGACACGGGGGGTCAATGAGCAGTTCTTC; cdr3_aa: CASSIWTRGVNEQFF
v_call: TRBV5-1; j_call: TRBJ1-1; clone_size: .; d_call: .; cdr3_nt: TGCGCCAGCAGCTTGTCAGTGGGCAGCGAAGCTTTCTTT; cdr3_aa: CASSLSVGSEAFF
v_call: TRBV27; j_call: TRBJ1-4; clone_size: .; d_call: TRBD1; cdr3_nt: TGTGCCAGCAGTCCATACTACAGGGGGCGGTCTAATGAAAAACTGTTTTTT; cdr3_aa: CASSPYYRGRSNEKLFF
v_call: TRBV7-3; j_call: TRBJ1-1; clone_size: .; d_call: TRBD1; cdr3_nt: TGTGCCAGCAGCCGCGGGACAGGGTCCACTGAAGCTTTCTTT; cdr3_aa: CASSRGTGSTEAFF